These 8 T cell receptor beta chains originate from one sample sequenced in a study of blood T cell repertoires in COVID-19. Profiled with immunoSEQ multiplex PCR; TCRdb holds only in-frame clones, not every one. The repertoire holds about 100,000 clones, with under 95% as singletons. The specimen sequenced was peripheral blood. The receptors were gathered from a woman between 25 and 40 years old with acute or convalescent COVID-19.

The CDR3 sequence is CASSARLGLAGGYF. DNA of the CDR3: TGTGCCAGCAGCGCCCGCCTAGGACTAGCGGGAGGTTATTTT. The chain recombines TRBV7-8 with TRBJ2-3, with 14 bases aligning to TRBD2. Trimming removed 5 bases from V and 15 bases from J; junction bases left unmatched: 10. The CDR3 consists of 14 residues. Germline V lookup: CDR1 SGHVS, CDR2 FQNEAQ. Based on the CDR3 plus reference TRBV7-8 and TRBJ2-3, the full variable domain is GAGVSQSPRYKVAKRGQDVALRCDPISGHVSLFWYQQALGQGPEFLTYFQNEAQLDKSGLPSDRFFAERPEGSVSTLKIQRTQQEDSAVYLCASSARLGLAGGYFGPGTRLTVL.

The chain has TRBV28 and TRBJ1-6; D possibly corresponds to TRBD1 (5 bases). Trimming removed 6 bases at V and 9 bases at J, with 12 bases between. The germline CDR1 and CDR2 sequences are MDHEN and SYDVKM. This CDR3 comprises 13 residues. CDR3 nucleotide sequence: TGTGCCAGCAGCGGGGGGAGGTCTTCACCCCTCCACTTT. Amino acid sequence: CASSGGRSSPLHF.

V and J are TRBV27 and TRBJ1-6; D ambiguous. This CDR3 spans 15 amino acids. Germline CDR1 and CDR2: MNHEY and SMNVEV (reference sequence). V shed 5 bases and J shed 9 bases, with 17 bases lying between them. The CDR3 DNA reads TGTGCCAGCAGTGCCCGGGTTCCCTTCGGTTCACCCCTCCACTTT. Its protein is CASSARVPFGSPLHF.

V usage is TRBV6-2 or TRBV6-3 and J usage is TRBJ1-1; TRBD1 matches 8 bases. Germline lookup yields CDR1 MNHEY and CDR2 SVGEGT. The CDR3 is made up of 17 amino acids. Germline trimming cut 2 bases from V and 5 bases from J; bases unmatched to any gene: 13. CDR3 in amino acids: CASSYGPRGRVDTEAFF. CDR3 DNA: TGTGCCAGCAGTTACGGTCCCAGGGGGCGTGTTGATACTGAAGCTTTCTTT.

The CDR3 region is CAAEGNTGELFF. CDR3 nucleotides: TGTGCCGCTGAGGGCAACACCGGGGAGCTGTTTTTT. The chain has TRBV28 and TRBJ2-2; the D gene is possibly TRBD2 (5 bases). Germline lookup yields CDR1 MDHEN and CDR2 SYDVKM. Trimming took off 11 bases at V and 2 bases at J, with 9 bases between the two ends. This CDR3 has 12 amino acids.

This clone was detected only a few times. The genes are TRBV3-1 (or the pseudogene TRBV3-2) and TRBJ1-1, with 10 bases aligning to TRBD1. The CDR3 has 18 amino acids. The germline CDR1 and CDR2 sequences are LGHDT and YNNKEL (reference sequence). The ends lost 3 bases at V and 0 bases at J; junction bases unmatched: 10. The CDR3 DNA follows: TGTGCCAGCAGCCAGGGGCCGGGACAGGGGACGATGAACACTGAAGCTTTCTTT. It yields the protein CASSQGPGQGTMNTEAFF.

V is TRBV5-1 and J is TRBJ2-3, with 10 positions matching TRBD2. This CDR3 is 15 amino acids long. Germline V gene lookup returns CDR1 SGHRS and CDR2 YFSETQ. J was trimmed by 6 bases and V by 7 bases; bases with no gene match: 11. CDR3 nucleotide sequence: TGCGCCAGCCGGGGCGGGACTAGCGACAGGGATACGCAGTATTTT. Amino acids: CASRGGTSDRDTQYF. Using reference TRBV5-1 and TRBJ2-3 for the parts outside the CDR3, the full variable domain is KAGVTQTPRYLIKTRGQQVTLSCSPISGHRSVSWYQQTPGQGLQFLFEYFSETQRNKGNFPGRFSGRQFSNSRSEMNVSTLELGDSALYLCASRGGTSDRDTQYFGPGTRLTVL.

The chain links TRBV2 to TRBJ2-7; D not resolved. CDR1 is SNHLY and CDR2 is FYNNEI in the germline V gene. CDR3 length: 11 amino acids. The V gene lost 6 bases and the J gene lost 4 bases, with 7 bases spanning the gap. CDR3 residues: CASRVYYEQYF. The DNA of the CDR3 is TGTGCCAGCAGGGTCTATTACGAGCAGTACTTC.